This TCR beta chain was retrieved from a study of T cell responses to AZD1222 COVID-19 vaccine. Germline CDR1 MNHEY, CDR2 SVGEGT. The CDR3 has 16 amino acids. The V gene lost 5 bases and the J gene lost 3 bases, with 18 bases spanning the gap. General study results and limits: Females outnumbered males among donors, who were mostly white British; clonal diversity was possibly underestimated.

Clones were sequenced by immunoSEQ multiplex PCR, and TCRdb holds only the in-frame ones, with some missing. The data hold 180,000 or so clones, with 85% to 95% observed a single time. With regard to this clone: The antigen is undetermined.

The receptor was isolated from an adult in good health. V and J are TRBV6-2 or TRBV6-3 and TRBJ2-3; possible D gene TRBD2, 6 bases. Sequencing was performed on peripheral blood, taken on day 0 of AZD1222 vaccination. The CDR3 DNA reads TGTGCCAGCAGTCGGATAGCGGAAAGTACGACAGATACGCAGTATTTT. As protein: CASSRIAESTTDTQYF.